These 18 T cell receptor beta chains were all obtained from the same sample, sequenced in a study of CD4 T cells in relation to SARS-CoV-2 and coronaviruses. These receptors lack a known antigen. Assay: immunoSEQ multiplex PCR; the TCRdb copy retains only in-frame clones and omits some. The table shows fewer than 25,000 clones, with about 70% occurring only once. The unexposed donors gave CD4+ T cells in about 2010-2019, prior to COVID-19. The cells were cultured for about ten days before CD4+ T cells were isolated. The sample was CD4+ T cells from PBMCs, cultured in vitro. These receptor sequences come from a human donor in good health.

J is TRBJ2-7 and V is TRBV30, with unresolved D. There are 14 residues in the CDR3. V lost 2 bases and J lost 7, with 18 bases in between. Germline CDR1 GTSNPN, CDR2 SVGIG (reference sequence). The CDR3, as DNA: TGTGCCTGGAGTAGAAGGGCGGTGGCTAGGGAGCAGTACTTC. This gives the protein CAWSRRAVAREQYF.

The genes are TRBV10-2 and TRBJ2-6; D is ambiguous. V was pared by 8 bases and J by 4 bases, with 6 bases between. CDR1 WSHSY and CDR2 SAAADI come from the germline V gene. The CDR3 is made up of 12 amino acids. The CDR3 loop is CASSSGANVLTF. In DNA, the CDR3 is TGCGCCAGCTCCTCCGGGGCCAACGTCCTGACTTTC.

This clone was seen a few times. The chain links TRBV2 to TRBJ1-5; possibly TRBD1 for D (6 bases). V lost 5 bases to trimming and J lost 5 bases, with 16 bases between them. There are 15 residues in the CDR3. The germline gives CDR1 SNHLY, CDR2 FYNNEI. CDR3 coding DNA: TGTGCCAGCAGTTTCGGCGGACAGCGCCATCAGCCCCAGCATTTT. The encoded protein is CASSFGGQRHQPQHF.

Here the CDR3 DNA reads TGCGCCAGCAGCTTGGGGACAAGCCGCTCTAGCACAGATACGCAGTATTTT. Amino acids: CASSLGTSRSSTDTQYF. The chain uses TRBV5-1 and TRBJ2-3; tentatively, D is TRBD1 (5 bases). V lost 0 bases and J lost 0, with 14 bases in between. CDR1 is SGHRS, CDR2 YFSETQ, per germline. There are 17 residues in the CDR3.

The chain recombines TRBV5-1 with TRBJ1-1; D gene uncertain. V shed 1 base and J shed 1 base, with 8 bases lying between them. Germline V CDR1 and CDR2: SGHRS, YFSETQ. The CDR3 has 14 amino acids. CDR3 protein: CASSLLATNTEAFF. The CDR3 DNA sequence: TGCGCCAGCAGCTTGTTGGCAACGAACACTGAAGCTTTCTTT.

The V call is TRBV18, the J call TRBJ2-1; D is undetermined. V lost 6 bases, J lost 11 bases, and 14 bases lay in between. Germline CDR1 and CDR2: KGHSH and LQKENI. This CDR3 is 12 amino acids long. The CDR3 spells CASSGPMNQQFF. CDR3 bases: TGTGCCAGCTCGGGTCCAATGAATCAGCAGTTCTTC.

This chain uses TRBV27 with TRBJ1-2; possibly TRBD1 for D (6 bases). This CDR3 is built from 14 residues. Trimming shortened V by 1 base and J by 7 bases, and 13 bases separated the two germline ends. Germline V lookup: CDR1 MNHEY, CDR2 SMNVEV (reference sequence). Here the CDR3 reads CASSLYRAIGGYTF. The CDR3 nucleotides are TGTGCCAGCAGTTTATACAGGGCGATAGGTGGCTACACCTTC.

Only a few counts were recorded for this clone. The genes are TRBV5-6 and TRBJ1-3, with D unclear. Trimming took 2 bases from V and 4 from J, leaving 4 bases between them. The CDR3 spans 12 residues. Germline V gene data show CDR1 as SGHDT and CDR2 as YYEEEE. The CDR3 here is CASSFSGNTIYF. CDR3 coding DNA: TGTGCCAGCAGCTTTTCGGGAAACACCATATATTTT.

The chain is built from TRBV9 and TRBJ1-6, with 9 bases lining up with TRBD1. J was trimmed by 7 bases and V by 3 bases; bases with no gene match: 11. Germline V gene sequence: CDR1 SGDLS, CDR2 YYNGEE. The CDR3 sequence is 17 residues long. CDR3 bases: TGTGCCAGCAGCGAACAACCGGGACAGGGAAGGAATTCACCCCTCCACTTT. Residues: CASSEQPGQGRNSPLHF.

This chain joins TRBV19 and TRBJ1-2, with D possibly matching TRBD1 (5 bases). The length of the CDR3 is 14 residues. V lost 6 bases and J lost 6, with 17 bases in between. Germline loops: CDR1 LNHDA, CDR2 SQIVND (reference sequence). The CDR3 coding sequence is TGTGCCAGTAGGGTCGTGGGCAGGGTAGATGGCTACACCTTC. It yields the protein CASRVVGRVDGYTF.

The rearrangement links TRBV5-6 to TRBJ2-1, with TRBD2 matching over 11 bases. The V gene end was trimmed by 4 bases and the J gene end by 8 bases; junction bases not matched to a gene: 8. This CDR3 is built from 15 residues. Germline V lookup: CDR1 SGHDT, CDR2 YYEEEE. The CDR3 spells CASSRGTSGSHEQFF. The CDR3 DNA reads as TGTGCCAGCAGCCGAGGGACTAGCGGTTCGCATGAGCAGTTCTTC.

The chain uses TRBV4-2 and TRBJ1-2, with 9 bases that match TRBD1. V trimming: 0 bases; J trimming: 7 bases; junction bases outside the gene matches: 9. This CDR3 is 16 amino acids long. CDR1 is LGHNA and CDR2 is YNFKEQ in the germline V gene. Here the CDR3 DNA reads TGTGCCAGCAGCCAAGAAGTGTGGGACAGGGTTTCTGGCTACACCTTC. Residues: CASSQEVWDRVSGYTF.

The V gene is TRBV4-1, the J gene TRBJ2-7; 8 bases line up with TRBD2. The CDR3 runs to 21 residues. V was clipped by 0 bases and J by 6 bases; unmatched bases: 25. The germline V gene has CDR1 MGHRA and CDR2 YSYEKL. The CDR3 here is CASSQEGKAGGRRASRVEQYF. Written as DNA, the CDR3 is TGCGCCAGCAGCCAAGAAGGGAAGGCGGGGGGACGGCGAGCCTCTCGCGTCGAGCAGTACTTC.

This clone was seen a few times. V usage is TRBV7-9 and J usage is TRBJ2-7; 8 nucleotides agree with TRBD1. This CDR3 spans 16 amino acids. V gave up 1 base and J gave up 2 bases; unmatched junction bases: 7. Germline V gives CDR1 SEHNR, CDR2 FQNEAQ (reference sequence). CDR3 nucleotide sequence: TGTGCCAGCAGCTTAGTGGTAACAGGGGGTACCTACGAGCAGTACTTC. It codes for CASSLVVTGGTYEQYF.

The chain joins TRBV14 to TRBJ1-2, with no clear D. The germline V gene encodes CDR1 SGHDN and CDR2 FVKESK. The V gene lost 2 bases and the J gene lost 4 bases, with 14 bases spanning the gap. This CDR3 region has 15 residues. This CDR3 reads CASSQFGFPTYGYTF. DNA for the CDR3: TGTGCCAGCAGCCAATTTGGGTTTCCTACCTATGGCTACACCTTC.

The table lists this clone with a count of one. The chain combines TRBV27 with TRBJ2-1; D unclear. CDR3 size: 8 residues. Germline-derived CDR1 and CDR2 are MNHEY and SMNVEV (reference sequence). Trimming shortened V by 9 bases and J by 9 bases, and 3 bases separated the two germline ends. CDR3 nucleotide sequence: TGTGCCAGAAGTGAGCAGTTCTTC. Its protein product is CARSEQFF.

The sample holds a few counts of this clone. The chain employs TRBV5-4 and TRBJ1-5, with no clear D. There are 15 residues in the CDR3. Germline V gene sequence: CDR1 SGHNT, CDR2 YYREEE (reference sequence). The V end lost 0 bases, the J end lost 0 bases, and 7 bases lay between the germline ends. The CDR3 DNA sequence: TGTGCCAGCAGCTTGGCTCCGGATAGCAATCAGCCCCAGCATTTT. This translates into CASSLAPDSNQPQHF.

The CDR3 DNA follows: TGTGCCAGCAGCTTAGAGAACACCGGCAAAAACATTCAGTACTTC. Its translation: CASSLENTGKNIQYF. This rearrangement joins TRBV7-2 to TRBJ2-4, with no clear D. The CDR3 is 15 amino acids. Trimming removed 1 base at V and 3 bases at J, with 10 bases between. Germline-derived CDR1 and CDR2 are SGHTA and FQGNSA.